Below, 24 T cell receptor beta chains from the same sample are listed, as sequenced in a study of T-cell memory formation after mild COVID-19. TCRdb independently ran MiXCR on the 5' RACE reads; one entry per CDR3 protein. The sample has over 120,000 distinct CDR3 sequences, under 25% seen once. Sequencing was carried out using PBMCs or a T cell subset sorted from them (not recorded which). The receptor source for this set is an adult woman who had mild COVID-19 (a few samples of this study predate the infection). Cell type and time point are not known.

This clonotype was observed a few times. The CDR3 reads CASSKTTKNIQYF. The CDR3 nucleotides read TGTGCCAGCAGTAAGACAACCAAAAACATTCAGTACTTC. The rearrangement links TRBV2 to TRBJ2-4; D gene ambiguous. The germline CDR1 and CDR2 sequences are SNHLY and FYNNEI. The CDR3 extends over 13 amino acids. V lost 5 bases and J 2 bases, leaving 7 bases between the germline ends. Complete variable domain (other parts from reference TRBV2 and TRBJ2-4): EPEVTQTPSHQVTQMGQEVILRCVPISNHLYFYWYRQILGQKVEFLVSFYNNEISEKSEIFDDQFSVERPDGSNFTLKIRSTKLEDSAMYFCASSKTTKNIQYFGAGTRLSVL.

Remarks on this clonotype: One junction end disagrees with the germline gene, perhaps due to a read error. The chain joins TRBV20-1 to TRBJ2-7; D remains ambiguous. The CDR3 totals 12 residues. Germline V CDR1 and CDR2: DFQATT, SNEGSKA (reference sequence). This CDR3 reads CSARDNSYEQYF. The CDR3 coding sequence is TGCAGTGCTCGAGACAATAGCTACGAGCAGTACTTC.

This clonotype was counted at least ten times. CDR3 DNA: TGTGCCAGCAGTTTACACGTGCCGGGACTAGCTACAGATACGCAGTATTTT. It is translated as CASSLHVPGLATDTQYF. The rearrangement links TRBV6-5 to TRBJ2-3; TRBD2 matches at 9 bases. The germline gives CDR1 MNHEY, CDR2 SVGAGI. With 4 bases clipped from V and 3 bases from J, the junction kept 11 bases outside the gene matches. The length of the CDR3 is 17 residues.

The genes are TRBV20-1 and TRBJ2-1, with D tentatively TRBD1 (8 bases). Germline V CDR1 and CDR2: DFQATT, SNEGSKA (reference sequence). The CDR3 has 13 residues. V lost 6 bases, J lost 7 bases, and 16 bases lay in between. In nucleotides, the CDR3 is TGCAGTGCAGGACAGGGAGGGAGGAATGAGCAGTTCTTC. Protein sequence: CSAGQGGRNEQFF.

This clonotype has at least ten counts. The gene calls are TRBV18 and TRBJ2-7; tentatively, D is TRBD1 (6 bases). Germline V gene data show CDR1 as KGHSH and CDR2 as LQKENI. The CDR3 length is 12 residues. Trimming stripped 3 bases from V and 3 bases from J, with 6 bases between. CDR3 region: CASSPTGYEQYF. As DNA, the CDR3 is TGTGCCAGCTCACCGACAGGCTACGAGCAGTACTTC.

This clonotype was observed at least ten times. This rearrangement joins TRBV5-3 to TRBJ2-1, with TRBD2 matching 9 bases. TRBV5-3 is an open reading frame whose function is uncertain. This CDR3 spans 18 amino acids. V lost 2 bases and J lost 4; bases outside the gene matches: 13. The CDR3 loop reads CARSLRPSEAGGYNEQFF. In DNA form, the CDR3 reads TGTGCCAGAAGCTTAAGGCCCTCAGAGGCGGGAGGGTACAATGAGCAGTTCTTC.

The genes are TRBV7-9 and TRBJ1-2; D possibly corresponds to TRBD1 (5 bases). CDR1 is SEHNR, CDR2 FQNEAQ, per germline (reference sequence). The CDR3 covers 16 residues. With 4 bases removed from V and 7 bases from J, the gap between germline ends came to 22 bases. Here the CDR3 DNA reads TGTGCCAGCAGCTCCATAACATGGGGGGTAATTGGTGGCTACACCTTC. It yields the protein CASSSITWGVIGGYTF.

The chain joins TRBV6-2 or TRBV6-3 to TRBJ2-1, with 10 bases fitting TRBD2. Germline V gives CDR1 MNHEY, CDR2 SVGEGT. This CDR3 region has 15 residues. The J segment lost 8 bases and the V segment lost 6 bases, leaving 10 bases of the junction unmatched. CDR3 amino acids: CASSKREGRQHEQFF. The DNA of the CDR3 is TGTGCCAGCAGCAAGCGGGAGGGTAGGCAGCATGAGCAGTTCTTC.

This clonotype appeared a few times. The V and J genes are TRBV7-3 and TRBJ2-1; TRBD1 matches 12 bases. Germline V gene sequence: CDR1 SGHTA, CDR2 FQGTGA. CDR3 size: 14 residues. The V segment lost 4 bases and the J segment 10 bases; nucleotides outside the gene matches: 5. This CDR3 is CASSSGTGGVEQFF. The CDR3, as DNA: TGTGCCAGCAGCTCCGGGACAGGGGGCGTCGAGCAGTTCTTC.

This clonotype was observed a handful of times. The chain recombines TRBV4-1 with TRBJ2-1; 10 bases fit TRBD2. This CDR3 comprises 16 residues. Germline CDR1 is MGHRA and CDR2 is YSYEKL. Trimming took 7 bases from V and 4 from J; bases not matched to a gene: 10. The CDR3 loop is CASTPGAGGFYNEQFF. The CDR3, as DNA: TGCGCCAGCACCCCGGGAGCGGGAGGGTTTTACAATGAGCAGTTCTTC.

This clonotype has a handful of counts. The CDR3 loop reads CAWMGLHETQYF. The CDR3 DNA reads TGTGCCTGGATGGGACTACACGAGACCCAGTACTTC. This sequence joins TRBV30 and TRBJ2-5; 7 nucleotides agree with TRBD2. The CDR3 sequence is 12 residues long. Trimming at V came to 4 bases and at J to 5 bases, leaving 4 bases not matched to a gene. Germline CDR1 is GTSNPN and CDR2 is SVGIG (reference sequence). Full variable domain (remainder filled in from reference TRBV30 and TRBJ2-5): SQTIHQWPATLVQPVGSPLSLECTVEGTSNPNLYWYRQAAGRGLQLLFYSVGIGQISSEVPQNLSASRPQDRQFILSSKKLLLSDSGFYLCAWMGLHETQYFGPGTRLLVL.

The CDR3 DNA sequence: TGTGCCAGCAGTTACCAGACCACGGGGGGCCAGTACTTC. This translates into CASSYQTTGGQYF. The V and J genes are TRBV6-6 and TRBJ2-5, with 7 bases lining up with TRBD2. The V gene's germline CDR1 is MNHNY and CDR2 SVGAGI (reference sequence). J lost 10 bases, V lost 2 bases, and 7 bases had no gene match. This CDR3 is 13 amino acids long.

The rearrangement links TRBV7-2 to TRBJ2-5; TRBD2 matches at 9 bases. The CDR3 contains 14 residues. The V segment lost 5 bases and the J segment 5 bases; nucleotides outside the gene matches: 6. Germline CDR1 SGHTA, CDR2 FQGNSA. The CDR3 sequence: CASSQRGARETQYF. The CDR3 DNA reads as TGTGCCAGCAGCCAGCGGGGGGCTCGGGAGACCCAGTACTTC.

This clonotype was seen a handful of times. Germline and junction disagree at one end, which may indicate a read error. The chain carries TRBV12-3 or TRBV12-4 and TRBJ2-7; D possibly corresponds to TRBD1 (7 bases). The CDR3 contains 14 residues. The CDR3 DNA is TGTGCCAGCAGTACCCCAGGGGGGTGGGACGAGCTGTACTTC. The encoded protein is CASSTPGGWDELYF.

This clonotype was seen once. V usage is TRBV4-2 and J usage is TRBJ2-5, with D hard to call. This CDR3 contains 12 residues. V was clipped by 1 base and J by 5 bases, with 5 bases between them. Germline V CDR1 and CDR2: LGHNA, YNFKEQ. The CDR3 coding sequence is TGTGCCAGCAGCCAAGGTAGTGAGACCCAGTACTTC. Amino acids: CASSQGSETQYF.

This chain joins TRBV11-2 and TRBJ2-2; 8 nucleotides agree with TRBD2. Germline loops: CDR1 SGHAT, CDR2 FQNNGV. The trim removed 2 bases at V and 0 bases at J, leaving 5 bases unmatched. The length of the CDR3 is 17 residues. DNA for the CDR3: TGTGCCAGCAGCTTAACGGGAGCGGGGGCGAACACCGGGGAGCTGTTTTTT. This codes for CASSLTGAGANTGELFF. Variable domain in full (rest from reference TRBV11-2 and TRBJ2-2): EAGVAQSPRYKIIEKRQSVAFWCNPISGHATLYWYQQILGQGPKLLIQFQNNGVVDDSQLPKDRFSAERLKGVDSTLKIQPAKLEDSAVYLCASSLTGAGANTGELFFGEGSRLTVL.

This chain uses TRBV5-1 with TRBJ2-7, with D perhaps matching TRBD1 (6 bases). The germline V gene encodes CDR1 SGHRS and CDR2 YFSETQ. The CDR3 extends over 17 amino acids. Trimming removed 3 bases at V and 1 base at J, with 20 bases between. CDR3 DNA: TGCGCCAGCAGCTCTCGAAGCAGAGCGAGGGGGTCCTACGAGCAGTACTTC. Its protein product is CASSSRSRARGSYEQYF.

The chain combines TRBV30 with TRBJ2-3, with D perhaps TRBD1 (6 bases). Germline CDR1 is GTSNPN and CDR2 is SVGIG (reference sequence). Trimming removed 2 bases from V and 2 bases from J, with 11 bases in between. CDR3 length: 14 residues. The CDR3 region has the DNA TGTGCCTGGAGTTTAGGACAGCCCACAGATACGCAGTATTTT. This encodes CAWSLGQPTDTQYF.

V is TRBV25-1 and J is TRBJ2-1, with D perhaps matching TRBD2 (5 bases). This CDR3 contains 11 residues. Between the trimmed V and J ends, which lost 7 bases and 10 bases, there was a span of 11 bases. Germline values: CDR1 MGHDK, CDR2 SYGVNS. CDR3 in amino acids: CASTSSGEQFF. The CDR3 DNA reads TGTGCCAGCACTTCATCGGGGGAGCAGTTCTTC.

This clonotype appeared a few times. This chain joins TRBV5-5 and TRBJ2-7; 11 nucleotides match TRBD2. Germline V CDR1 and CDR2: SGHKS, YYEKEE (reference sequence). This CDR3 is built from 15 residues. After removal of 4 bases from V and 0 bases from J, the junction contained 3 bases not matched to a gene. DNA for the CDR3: TGTGCCAGCAGCGGGACTAGCGGTAGCTCCTACGAGCAGTACTTC. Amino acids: CASSGTSGSSYEQYF.

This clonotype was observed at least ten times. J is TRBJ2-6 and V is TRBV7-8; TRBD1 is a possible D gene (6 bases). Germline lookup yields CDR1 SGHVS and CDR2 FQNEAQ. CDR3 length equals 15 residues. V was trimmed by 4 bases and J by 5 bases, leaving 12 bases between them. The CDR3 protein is CASSSGQLWANVLTF. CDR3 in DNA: TGTGCCAGCAGCTCCGGACAGCTCTGGGCCAACGTCCTGACTTTC.

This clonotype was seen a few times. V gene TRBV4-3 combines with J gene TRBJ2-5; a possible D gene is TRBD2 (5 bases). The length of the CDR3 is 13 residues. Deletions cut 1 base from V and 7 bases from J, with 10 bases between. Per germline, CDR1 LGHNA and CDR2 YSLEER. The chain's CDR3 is CASSQAHRGTQYF. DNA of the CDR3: TGCGCCAGCAGCCAAGCTCATCGGGGGACCCAGTACTTC.

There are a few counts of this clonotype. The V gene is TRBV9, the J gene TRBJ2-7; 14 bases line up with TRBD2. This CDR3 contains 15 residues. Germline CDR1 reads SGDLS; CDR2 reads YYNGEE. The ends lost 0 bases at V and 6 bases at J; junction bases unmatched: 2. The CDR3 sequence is CASSVGGLAGAEQYF. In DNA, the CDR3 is TGTGCCAGCAGCGTAGGGGGACTAGCGGGAGCCGAGCAGTACTTC. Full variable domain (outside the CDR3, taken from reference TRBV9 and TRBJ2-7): DSGVTQTPKHLITATGQRVTLRCSPRSGDLSVYWYQQSLDQGLQFLIQYYNGEERAKGNILERFSAQQFPDLHSELNLSSLELGDSALYFCASSVGGLAGAEQYFGPGTRLTVT.

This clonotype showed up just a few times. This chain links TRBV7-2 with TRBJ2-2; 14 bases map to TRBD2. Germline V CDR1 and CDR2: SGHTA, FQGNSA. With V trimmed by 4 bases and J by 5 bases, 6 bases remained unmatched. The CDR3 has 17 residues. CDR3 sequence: CASSSYGTSGRTGELFF. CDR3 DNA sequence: TGTGCCAGCAGCTCATACGGGACTAGCGGGAGAACCGGGGAGCTGTTTTTT.